Below are 14 T cell receptor beta chains sequenced from a single sample in a study of a mutant IDH1 vaccine in newly diagnosed glioma. Sequencing used immunoSEQ multiplex PCR; TCRdb keeps in-frame clones, though not all of them. The top ten clones hold roughly 8% of a sample with 68,000 or so clones, approximately 79% of them seen once. Time point given: baseline, week 1 (first vaccination visit). Treatment specified: pre-vaccination baseline after standard-of-care therapy. Sequencing used PBMCs, obtained from a glioma patient treated with radiotherapy, temozolomide or both. All receptors derive from a man in his forties or fifties with glioma.

The rearrangement uses TRBV7-8 and TRBJ2-1; the match to TRBD2 covers 11 bases. The V gene end was trimmed by 5 bases and the J gene end by 2 bases; junction bases not matched to a gene: 5. CDR1 is SGHVS, CDR2 FQNEAQ, per germline. The CDR3 is 16 amino acids. CDR3 DNA sequence: TGTGCCAGCAGCCCCGGGACTAGCGGCCCCTACAATGAGCAGTTCTTC. Amino acids: CASSPGTSGPYNEQFF.

The chain carries TRBV5-1 and TRBJ2-5; TRBD1 matches 8 bases. Germline CDR1 is SGHRS and CDR2 is YFSETQ. The CDR3 length is 15 residues. J was trimmed by 4 bases and V by 0 bases; bases with no gene match: 5. CDR3 sequence: CASSLGTGSLETQYF. The DNA for the CDR3 is TGCGCCAGCAGCTTGGGGACAGGGAGTTTAGAGACCCAGTACTTC.

The chain is built from TRBV19 and TRBJ2-7, with D unresolved. V was clipped by 5 bases and J by 3 bases, with 8 bases between them. Germline CDR1 LNHDA, CDR2 SQIVND (reference sequence). There are 12 residues in the CDR3. The CDR3: CASSSLGYEQYF. The CDR3, as DNA: TGTGCCAGTAGTTCCCTCGGCTACGAGCAGTACTTC.

The CDR3 DNA sequence: TGTGCCAGCTCACCTGAGAGGGAGCTCACTGAAGCTTTCTTT. This sequence encodes CASSPERELTEAFF. V usage is TRBV18 and J usage is TRBJ1-1; D call uncertain. The ends were cut back, 3 bases at V and 4 bases at J, with 12 bases in the middle. The CDR3 has 14 amino acids. CDR1 and CDR2 from the germline V gene are KGHSH and LQKENI.

This sequence joins TRBV27 and TRBJ2-7, with 7 bases matching TRBD2. The CDR3 covers 16 residues. Trimming at V came to 3 bases and at J to 2 bases, leaving 10 bases not matched to a gene. Germline V gene sequence: CDR1 MNHEY, CDR2 SMNVEV (reference sequence). The CDR3 protein is CASSLENGGVPYEQYF. The CDR3 bases are TGTGCCAGCAGTTTGGAGAATGGGGGGGTCCCCTACGAGCAGTACTTC.

This chain uses TRBV5-6 with TRBJ2-1, with unresolved D. Trimming removed 1 base at V and 7 bases at J, with 9 bases between. The CDR3 sequence is 13 residues long. Germline V gene sequence: CDR1 SGHDT, CDR2 YYEEEE. CDR3 sequence reads: CASSLRLNNEQFF. CDR3 sequence (DNA): TGTGCCAGCAGCTTGAGGCTGAATAATGAGCAGTTCTTC.

This chain links TRBV2 with TRBJ2-2; 13 positions match TRBD2. The CDR3 extends over 14 amino acids. CDR1 and CDR2 (germline): SNHLY, FYNNEI. The junction had 2 bases not matched to a gene; V was cut back by 8 bases and J by 5 bases. The CDR3 reads CASRGLAGTGELFF. The CDR3 DNA follows: TGTGCCAGCCGGGGACTAGCGGGGACCGGGGAGCTGTTTTTT.

This sequence joins TRBV4-2 and TRBJ2-1; 7 nucleotides match TRBD2. This CDR3 is 12 amino acids long. The germline gives CDR1 LGHNA, CDR2 YNFKEQ. J lost 7 bases, V lost 4 bases, and 1 base had no gene match. CDR3 protein: CASSLGGNEQFF. The CDR3 bases are TGTGCCAGCAGCCTGGGGGGGAATGAGCAGTTCTTC.

The V and J genes are TRBV9 and TRBJ2-2; perhaps TRBD1 as D (6 bases). Germline-derived CDR1 and CDR2 are SGDLS and YYNGEE. The V and J ends lost 2 bases and 10 bases respectively, with 15 bases between them. The CDR3 spans 14 residues. As DNA, the CDR3 is TGTGCCAGCAGCGTCTCACCCGGGACATTGGAGCTGTTTTTT. This encodes CASSVSPGTLELFF.

The rearrangement uses TRBV5-5 and TRBJ1-4, with D perhaps matching TRBD1 (5 bases). The germline CDR1 and CDR2 sequences are SGHKS and YYEKEE (reference sequence). Trimming cost V 4 bases and J 0 bases, with 13 bases left between them. This CDR3 contains 16 residues. CDR3 loop: CASSPTAGATNEKLFF. The CDR3 DNA sequence: TGTGCCAGCAGCCCGACAGCGGGTGCAACTAATGAAAAACTGTTTTTT.

The rearrangement links TRBV19 to TRBJ1-1; D possibly corresponds to TRBD1 (5 bases). V was trimmed by 10 bases and J by 8 bases, leaving 14 bases between them. Germline-derived CDR1 and CDR2 are LNHDA and SQIVND (reference sequence). The CDR3 spans 11 residues. The CDR3 sequence is CATQAGTEAFF. CDR3 nucleotide sequence: TGTGCCACCCAAGCCGGGACCGAAGCTTTCTTT.

This chain uses TRBV13 with TRBJ2-7; possible D gene TRBD2, 5 bases. Looked up from germline, CDR1 is PRHDT and CDR2 is FYEKMQ (reference sequence). Trimming removed 5 bases from V and 6 bases from J, with 11 bases in between. The CDR3 length is 12 residues. The CDR3 DNA follows: TGTGCCAGCAGCCCCGCGAGGGTCGAGCAGTACTTC. Its translation is CASSPARVEQYF. Full variable domain (rest looked up from reference TRBV13 and TRBJ2-7): AAGVIQSPRHLIKEKRETATLKCYPIPRHDTVYWYQQGPGQDPQFLISFYEKMQSDKGSIPDRFSAQQFSDYHSELNMSSLELGDSALYFCASSPARVEQYFGPGTRLTVT.

J is TRBJ1-3 and V is TRBV6-5; D is undetermined. CDR3 length: 12 residues. Germline values: CDR1 MNHEY, CDR2 SVGAGI. Deletions cut 6 bases from V and 3 bases from J, with 6 bases between. CDR3 sequence (DNA): TGTGCCAGCAGCCAGAGTGGAAACACCATATATTTT. Translated: CASSQSGNTIYF.

This clone was picked up a small number of times. The J gene is TRBJ1-5, the V gene TRBV7-8; no clear D gene. The CDR3 extends over 12 amino acids. The ends were cut back, 1 base at V and 7 bases at J, with 5 bases in the middle. The germline CDR1 and CDR2 sequences are SGHVS and FQNEAQ. The CDR3, as DNA: TGTGCCAGCAGCTTAGGGAGGCAGCCCCAGCATTTT. Its translation is CASSLGRQPQHF.